This TCR beta chain originates from a study of blood T cell repertoires in COVID-19. Study context: The origin of the acute and convalescent COVID-19 samples was the United States, Italy and Spain. The analysed material was cDNA or gDNA that came from T cells, B-cell-depleted T cells, or PBMCs.

The CDR3 contains 17 residues. The V gene's germline CDR1 is GTSNPN and CDR2 SVGIG (reference sequence). V dropped 8 bases and J dropped 7; count of bases not matched to a gene: 17. In the authors' methods: Amplification of reference gene primers provided the estimated nucleated cell counts. Sequencing used immunoSEQ multiplex PCR; TCRdb keeps in-frame clones, though not all of them. V and J calls and clone size follow that table, whereas D and trimming were derived from the DNA. In the table there are roughly 250,000 clones, roughly 80% of which are singletons. The chain combines TRBV30 with TRBJ1-6, with TRBD1 matching 10 bases. The sample comprised peripheral blood. This TCR came from a woman older than 75 with active or convalescent COVID-19. The CDR3 loop reads CAASSGTGVVLNSPLHF. The CDR3 DNA reads TGTGCCGCTTCTTCCGGGACAGGGGTCGTGTTAAATTCACCCCTCCACTTT.